The 23 T cell receptor beta chains in this list originate from one sample, sequenced in a study of siplizumab effects on memory and regulatory T cells. Repertoires were generated with immunoSEQ multiplex PCR, while TCRdb's copy carries only in-frame clones and drops some. Of tens of thousands of clones detected, less than 98% appear once; the ten largest clones hold 0.64%. The source material was naive CD4+ T cells sorted from blood. These receptors were obtained from a human donor in good health.

V is TRBV27 and J is TRBJ2-1; D tentatively fits TRBD1 or TRBD2 (5 bases each). The CDR3 length is 15 residues. V was trimmed by 2 bases and J by 5 bases, leaving 13 bases between them. CDR1 and CDR2 (germline): MNHEY, SMNVEV (reference sequence). CDR3 residues: CASSLRGVQNNEQFF. The CDR3 coding sequence is TGTGCCAGCAGTTTACGGGGCGTACAGAACAATGAGCAGTTCTTC.

The V gene is TRBV30, the J gene TRBJ2-2; the D is unclear. This CDR3 has 12 residues. The V and J ends lost 4 bases and 4 bases respectively, with 7 bases between them. The germline CDR1 and CDR2 sequences are GTSNPN and SVGIG (reference sequence). The CDR3 nucleotides are TGTGCCTGGATGGCTGGCACCGGGGAGCTGTTTTTT. Translation gives CAWMAGTGELFF.

V gene TRBV23-1 combines with J gene TRBJ1-5; a weak D match, TRBD1 (6 bases). TRBV23-1 is filed as an ORF, its function uncertain. The germline V and J ends were trimmed by 2 bases and 6 bases, with 14 bases remaining between them. The CDR3 sequence is 15 residues long. The CDR3 region is CASSQGGGAAQPQHF. The CDR3 coding sequence is TGCGCCAGCAGTCAAGGCGGGGGGGCCGCTCAGCCCCAGCATTTT.

The chain has TRBV2 and TRBJ1-2; D remains unclear. The V gene's germline CDR1 is SNHLY and CDR2 FYNNEI. V shed 4 bases and J shed 2 bases, with 8 bases lying between them. The CDR3 is made up of 13 amino acids. The CDR3 loop is CASSGSRNYGYTF. The CDR3 DNA sequence: TGTGCCAGCAGTGGTTCAAGAAACTATGGCTACACCTTC.

CDR3 in DNA: TGTGCCACCAAAATAGCGGGAGGCTACGAGCAGTACTTC. Residues: CATKIAGGYEQYF. The genes are TRBV28 and TRBJ2-7; 10 bases map to TRBD2. Germline values: CDR1 MDHEN, CDR2 SYDVKM. This CDR3 has 13 amino acids. The ends lost 10 bases at V and 3 bases at J; junction bases unmatched: 6.

The rearrangement uses TRBV14 and TRBJ2-3; the D is unclear. The CDR3 contains 16 residues. Trimming removed 1 base at V and 0 bases at J, with 11 bases between. Germline CDR1 reads SGHDN; CDR2 reads FVKESK. CDR3 bases: TGTGCCAGCAGCCAAGTGCTTGCGTGGAGCACAGATACGCAGTATTTT. Protein sequence: CASSQVLAWSTDTQYF.

The chain couples TRBV4-1 to TRBJ1-2; D is unclear. The CDR3 spans 15 residues. Germline values: CDR1 MGHRA, CDR2 YSYEKL. Trimming cost V 0 bases and J 4 bases, with 12 bases left between them. CDR3 in amino acids: CASSQERARGYGYTF. As DNA, the CDR3 is TGCGCCAGCAGCCAAGAGAGGGCTCGTGGCTATGGCTACACCTTC.

This clone was counted once. The chain carries TRBV5-4 and TRBJ2-6; D uncertain. Trimming took 3 bases from V and 2 from J, leaving 9 bases between them. The germline V gene encodes CDR1 SGHNT and CDR2 YYREEE (reference sequence). This CDR3 region has 15 residues. CDR3 loop: CASSSKGAGANVLTF. In DNA form, the CDR3 reads TGTGCCAGCAGCTCAAAGGGTGCTGGGGCCAACGTCCTGACTTTC.

In this sample, this clone turned up once. The rearrangement uses TRBV30 and TRBJ2-5; D is undetermined. CDR1 is GTSNPN and CDR2 is SVGIG in the germline V gene (reference sequence). V was pared by 0 bases and J by 5 bases, with 25 bases between. The CDR3 is made up of 18 amino acids. The CDR3 spells CAWSVRPVGRRDLETQYF. The CDR3 DNA is TGTGCCTGGAGTGTACGTCCTGTCGGACGAAGGGATTTGGAGACCCAGTACTTC.

On this clone: The junction and the germline gene differ at one end; a read error may be behind it. The genes are TRBV29-1 and TRBJ1-5; 9 bases agree with TRBD1. The CDR3 contains 15 residues. Germline-derived CDR1 and CDR2 are SQVTM and ANQGSEA. The CDR3 spells CSASRDRARQSAPAF. The CDR3 coding sequence is TGCAGCGCGTCCCGGGACAGGGCTCGGCAATCAGCCCCAGCATTT.

The chain uses TRBV4-2 and TRBJ1-4, with D possibly matching TRBD1 (6 bases). Germline CDR1 LGHNA, CDR2 YNFKEQ. The CDR3 has 18 residues. Deletions cut 0 bases from V and 0 bases from J, with 14 bases between. CDR3 residues: CASSQDPLDRTTNEKLFF. The CDR3 DNA follows: TGTGCCAGCAGCCAAGACCCCCTTGACAGGACAACTAATGAAAAACTGTTTTTT.

The V gene is TRBV28, the J gene TRBJ1-1; TRBD1 matches 9 bases. CDR1 and CDR2 from the germline V gene are MDHEN and SYDVKM. The CDR3 is made up of 15 amino acids. The V and J ends lost 5 bases and 5 bases, in that order; junction bases with no gene match: 9. CDR3 loop: CASSERDRVMTEAFF. Here the CDR3 DNA reads TGTGCCAGCAGTGAACGGGACAGGGTTATGACTGAAGCTTTCTTT.

This chain links TRBV6-6 with TRBJ2-7; TRBD2 aligns across 8 bases. The junction had 5 bases not matched to a gene; V was cut back by 0 bases and J by 4 bases. This CDR3 contains 15 residues. Germline CDR1 and CDR2: MNHNY and SVGAGI (reference sequence). The CDR3 spells CASSYSSGGIYEQYF. The DNA of the CDR3 is TGTGCCAGCAGTTACTCATCGGGAGGGATTTACGAGCAGTACTTC.

The chain uses TRBV19 and TRBJ2-7; possibly TRBD1 for D (6 bases). The germline V and J ends were trimmed by 8 bases and 2 bases, with 16 bases remaining between them. CDR3 length: 14 residues. CDR1 and CDR2 from the germline V gene are LNHDA and SQIVND (reference sequence). CDR3 in amino acids: CASAGTPNPYEQYF. The CDR3, as DNA: TGTGCCAGTGCCGGGACACCCAATCCCTACGAGCAGTACTTC.

The chain employs TRBV6-5 and TRBJ1-5; D uncertain. Trimming shortened V by 7 bases and J by 3 bases, and 10 bases separated the two germline ends. The germline V gene encodes CDR1 MNHEY and CDR2 SVGAGI. The CDR3 is 13 amino acids. CDR3 amino acids: CASTGGPNQPQHF. CDR3 sequence (DNA): TGTGCCAGCACCGGAGGGCCCAATCAGCCCCAGCATTTT.

This chain connects TRBV25-1 to TRBJ1-6; tentative D call: TRBD1 (5 bases). Trimming took off 1 base at V and 8 bases at J, with 6 bases between the two ends. The CDR3 length is 13 residues. CDR1 is MGHDK, CDR2 SYGVNS, per germline. CDR3 nucleotides: TGTGCCAGCAGTGAATGGGGGTATTCACCCCTCCACTTT. This translates into CASSEWGYSPLHF.

The chain has TRBV5-6 and TRBJ1-2; tentative D call: TRBD1 (6 bases). Germline loops: CDR1 SGHDT, CDR2 YYEEEE. The CDR3 has 13 residues. V lost 4 bases and J 5 bases, leaving 12 bases between the germline ends. The CDR3 sequence is CASSPGVTYGYTF. DNA for the CDR3: TGTGCCAGCAGCCCAGGGGTTACGTATGGCTACACCTTC.

The chain couples TRBV19 to TRBJ2-7; 9 bases are shared with TRBD2. Looked up from germline, CDR1 is LNHDA and CDR2 is SQIVND (reference sequence). J gave up 4 bases and V 3 bases, and 7 bases lay outside the gene matches. The CDR3 is 15 residues long. CDR3 DNA sequence: TGTGCCAGTAGTATCTCGGCTAGCGGGATATACGAGCAGTACTTC. Translated: CASSISASGIYEQYF.

The chain links TRBV6-6 to TRBJ1-4; D might be TRBD1 (5 bases). Trimming removed 0 bases at V and 5 bases at J, with 13 bases between. Germline assignment: CDR1 MNHNY and CDR2 SVGAGI (reference sequence). CDR3 length: 16 residues. This chain's CDR3 is CASSYSSGKNNEKLFF. DNA of the CDR3: TGTGCCAGCAGTTACTCGTCAGGGAAAAACAATGAAAAACTGTTTTTT.

The V call is TRBV6-5, the J call TRBJ1-5; 7 positions match TRBD1. There are 15 residues in the CDR3. Germline CDR1 reads MNHEY; CDR2 reads SVGAGI. The V segment lost 6 bases and the J segment 2 bases; nucleotides outside the gene matches: 7. The CDR3 nucleotides are TGTGCCAGCAGGCTAGGGGGCGTAGGCAATCAGCCCCAGCATTTT. Translated, it gives CASRLGGVGNQPQHF.

The chain combines TRBV5-4 with TRBJ2-1; 7 bases line up with TRBD2. The CDR3 consists of 15 residues. Per the germline V gene, CDR1 is SGHNT and CDR2 is YYREEE (reference sequence). V shed 3 bases, J shed 4 bases, and the junction held 7 bases outside the gene matches. The chain's CDR3 is CASSSPGEGYNEQFF. As DNA, the CDR3 is TGTGCCAGCAGCTCTCCGGGGGAGGGGTACAATGAGCAGTTCTTC. Filled out from reference TRBV5-4 and TRBJ2-1, the complete variable domain reads ETGVTQSPTHLIKTRGQQVTLRCSSQSGHNTVSWYQQALGQGPQFIFQYYREEENGRGNFPPRFSGLQFPNYSSELNVNALELDDSALYLCASSSPGEGYNEQFFGPGTRLTVL.

The chain joins TRBV6-5 to TRBJ2-7, with D perhaps given as TRBD1 or TRBD2 (5 bases each). Germline CDR1 is MNHEY and CDR2 is SVGAGI. The CDR3 contains 13 residues. V was clipped by 4 bases and J by 6 bases, with 13 bases between them. The DNA of the CDR3 is TGTGCCAGCAGTTTCTCAGATGGGGGCGAGCAGTACTTC. It codes for CASSFSDGGEQYF.

The genes are TRBV9 and TRBJ2-5; the D gene is possibly TRBD2 (5 bases). The germline CDR1 and CDR2 sequences are SGDLS and YYNGEE. The CDR3 runs 13 residues. The germline V and J ends were trimmed by 1 base and 5 bases, with 9 bases remaining between them. CDR3 sequence: CASSVRGWETQYF. The CDR3 region has the DNA TGTGCCAGCAGCGTAAGAGGGTGGGAGACCCAGTACTTC.